This note documents a single T cell receptor (beta chain) sequence. What it binds is not known. This sample was included in a study of T-cell reconstitution after alpha-beta-depleted transplantation in children. Points from the study as a whole: Approximately two months post-transplant, alpha-beta T cells reportedly originated from several hundred expanded graft clones.

Researchers prepared the TCRbeta library using unique molecular identifiers, the study reports. TCRdb ran MiXCR on the PCR reads and lists one entry per CDR3 protein. The table lists fewer than 1 million distinct CDR3 sequences, 15% to 20% of them singletons. V lost 3 bases and J lost 2, with 17 bases in between. CDR3 size: 16 residues. Sequenced here: PBMCs, mostly from graft donor cells, sampled 360 days after TCRalphabeta/CD19-depleted stem cell transplant. The V and J genes are TRBV23-1 and TRBJ2-7; D possibly corresponds to TRBD2 (6 bases). TRBV23-1 has ORF status, its function being uncertain. This clonotype was obtained from a male patient between 5 and 17 years old who had a stem cell transplant for acute lymphoblastic leukemia, so the T cells may come from the graft donor. Written as DNA, the CDR3 is TGCGCCAGCAGTCAGTCCTCACCCAGGGAGGCCTACGAGCAGTACTTC. It translates to CASSQSSPREAYEQYF.